Listed below are T cell receptor beta chains from one sample, sequenced in a study of T cells expressing NK-cell markers. TCRdb reanalyzed the 5' RACE reads, giving one entry per CDR3 protein sequence and no DNA. The sample totals hundreds of thousands of distinct CDR3 sequences; its top ten clones hold approximately 4%. Sequencing was performed on blood T cells: a sorted CD56 or NKG2C T cell subset, CD4+ or CD8+ T cells, or bulk PBMC T cells (not recorded which). The receptors here all came from a young man in good health. CDR3s include the opening cysteine and the closing phenylalanine or tryptophan.

v_call: TRBV20-1; j_call: TRBJ2-1; cdr3_aa: CSPGSYNEQFF
v_call: TRBV12-3/TRBV12-4; j_call: TRBJ2-3; cdr3_aa: CASSSSTGGTDTQYF
v_call: TRBV30; j_call: TRBJ2-1; cdr3_aa: CAWTVADYNEQFF
v_call: TRBV12-3/TRBV12-4; j_call: TRBJ2-1; cdr3_aa: CASSRDVGQFF
v_call: TRBV10-3; j_call: TRBJ2-7; cdr3_aa: CAISDKGTRGYEQYF
v_call: TRBV5-5; j_call: TRBJ1-5; cdr3_aa: CASSLSPYSNQPQHF
v_call: TRBV6-2/TRBV6-3; j_call: TRBJ2-5; cdr3_aa: CASSLAGGPQYF
v_call: TRBV18; j_call: TRBJ2-5; cdr3_aa: CASSQTGGLQETQYF
v_call: TRBV15; j_call: TRBJ2-1; cdr3_aa: CATSRGVAGGGRYNEQFF
v_call: TRBV29-1; j_call: TRBJ2-1; cdr3_aa: CSVGSAGLLSYNEQFF